The clone carrying this T cell receptor beta chain appeared many times. Its antigen is undetermined. An end of the junction does not agree with germline; a read error may underlie this. TCRdb ran MiXCR on the 5' RACE reads and lists one entry per CDR3 protein. The repertoire includes more than 20,000 distinct CDR3 sequences, less than 2.5% of them detected once, and about 2.3% sits in the top ten. The data belong to a study of neurological immune-mediated disorders. Study outcomes and limitations: Patients with HTLV-1-associated myelopathy showed the most TCR clonal expansion. Those with multiple sclerosis showed the least, falling below healthy controls.

The sequenced sample consisted of PBMCs. The receptor was isolated from a woman aged 45-59 years with multiple sclerosis.

CDR3 residues: CSAGDRDRAFGYTF. CDR3 nucleotide sequence: TGCAGTGCTGGAGACCGGGACAGGGCGTTTGGCTACACCTTC. The chain recombines TRBV20-1 with TRBJ1-2; 9 nucleotides align to TRBD1. There are 14 residues in the CDR3. The germline V gene has CDR1 DFQATT and CDR2 SNEGSKA (reference sequence).